This T cell receptor (beta chain) was recorded in a study of OX40 agonist ivuxolimab in advanced cancers. Clones were sequenced by immunoSEQ multiplex PCR, and TCRdb holds only the in-frame ones, with some missing. The top ten clones hold approximately 10% of a sample with 45,000 to 60,000 clones, roughly 89% of them seen once. The CDR3 has 14 residues. Germline V gene data show CDR1 as SGHNT and CDR2 as YYREEE (reference sequence). V shed 4 bases and J shed 6 bases, with 16 bases lying between them. This receptor was obtained from an adult with an advanced solid tumor such as melanoma, head and neck, liver or kidney cancer. This chain uses TRBV5-4 with TRBJ1-1; D is possibly TRBD1 (5 bases). This material consisted of CD4+ or CD8+ T cells sorted from blood, taken in a trial of the OX40 agonist ivuxolimab. DNA for the CDR3: TGTGCCAGCAGCCTAGAGGGGTCCAACGCTGAAGCTTTCTTT. Its protein product is CASSLEGSNAEAFF.